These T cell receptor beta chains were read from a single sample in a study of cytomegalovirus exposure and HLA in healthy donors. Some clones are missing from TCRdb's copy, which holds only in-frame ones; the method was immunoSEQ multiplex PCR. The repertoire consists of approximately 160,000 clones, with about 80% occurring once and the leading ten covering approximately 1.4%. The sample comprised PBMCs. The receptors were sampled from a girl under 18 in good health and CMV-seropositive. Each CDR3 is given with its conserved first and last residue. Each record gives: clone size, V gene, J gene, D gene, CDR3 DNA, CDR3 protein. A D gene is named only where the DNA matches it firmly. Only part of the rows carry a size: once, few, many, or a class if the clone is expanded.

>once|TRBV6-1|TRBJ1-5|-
TGTGCCAGCAGTGAGCCACAGGGCTATAGCAATCAGCCCCAGCATTTT
CASSEPQGYSNQPQHF
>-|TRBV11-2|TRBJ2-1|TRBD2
TGTGCCAGCAGCTTAGGGCTAGCGGGAAACAATGAGCAGTTCTTC
CASSLGLAGNNEQFF
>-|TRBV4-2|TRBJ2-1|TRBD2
TGTGCCAGCAGCCAAGAAGCTAGCGGGACTTACAATGAGCAGTTCTTC
CASSQEASGTYNEQFF
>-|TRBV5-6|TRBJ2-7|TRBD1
TGTGCCAGCAGCTTAATTGGGACAGGGGGTGACTACGAGCAGTACTTC
CASSLIGTGGDYEQYF
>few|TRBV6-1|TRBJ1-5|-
TGTGCCAGCAGAACGAGAGGTCAGCCCCAGCATTTT
CASRTRGQPQHF
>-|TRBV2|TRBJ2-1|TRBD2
TGTGCCAGCAGTCCTGGGGGGGGTAGCGATGAGCAGTTCTTC
CASSPGGGSDEQFF
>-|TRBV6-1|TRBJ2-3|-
TGTGCCAGCAGTGAATACCCCTCCTACCTAGCTTTTGGCGGGGGCACAGATACGCAGTATTTT
CASSEYPSYLAFGGGTDTQYF
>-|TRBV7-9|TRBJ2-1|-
TGTGCCAGCAGCCGGGACATCAACCCCTGGAGCTCCTACAATGAGCAGTTCTTC
CASSRDINPWSSYNEQFF
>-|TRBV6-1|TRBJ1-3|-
TGTGCCAGCAGTGAAGGTAGCAGCTCTGGAAACACCATATATTTT
CASSEGSSSGNTIYF
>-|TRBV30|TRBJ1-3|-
TGTGCCTGGAGTACGGGGGGAATGGGAAACACCATATATTTT
CAWSTGGMGNTIYF
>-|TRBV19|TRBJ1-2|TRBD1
TGTGCCAGTAGTACGTCCCCCGGGACAGCAAATGGCTACACCTTC
CASSTSPGTANGYTF
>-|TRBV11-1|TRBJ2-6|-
TGTGCCAGCAGCCCCTCCCGCTCTGGGGCCAACGTCCTGACTTTC
CASSPSRSGANVLTF
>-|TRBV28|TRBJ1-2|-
TGTGCCAGCAGTTCCAACGGGGGGCTGGGCTATGGCTACACCTTC
CASSSNGGLGYGYTF
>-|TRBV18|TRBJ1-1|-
TGTGCCAGCTCACCACCGGCTCCAGGATTGAACACTGAAGCTTTCTTT
CASSPPAPGLNTEAFF
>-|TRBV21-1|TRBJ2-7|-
TGTGCCAGCAGCAAACCGGGAACAGGGGGTGGTTCCTACGAGCAGTACTTC
CASSKPGTGGGSYEQYF
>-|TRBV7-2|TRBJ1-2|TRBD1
TGTGCCAGCAGCTTAGCGCCCGGGACAGTATCTTTCTATGGCTACACCTTC
CASSLAPGTVSFYGYTF
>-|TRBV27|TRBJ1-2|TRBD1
TGTGCCAGCACGCCGATCGGACAGGGGTATGGCTACACCTTC
CASTPIGQGYGYTF
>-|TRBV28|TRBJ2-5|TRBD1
TGTGCCAGCAGTCCTCGACAGGGAACGGGCGTGGAGACCCAGTACTTC
CASSPRQGTGVETQYF
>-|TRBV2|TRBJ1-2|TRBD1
TGTGCCAGCAACCCCCGGGACAGGGGAGACGACATCTATGGCTACACCTTC
CASNPRDRGDDIYGYTF
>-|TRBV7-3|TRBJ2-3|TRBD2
TGTGCCAGCAGCTTAACCCTCGGGACTAGCGGGAGTACAGATACGCAGTATTTT
CASSLTLGTSGSTDTQYF
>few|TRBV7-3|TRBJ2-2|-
TGTGCCAGCAGCCTACCCGGTGGGCTCAATCCCGGGGAGCTGTTTTTT
CASSLPGGLNPGELFF
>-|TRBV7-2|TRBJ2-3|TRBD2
TGTGCCAGCAGCCCCAGACTAGCTTTATCAGATACGCAGTATTTT
CASSPRLALSDTQYF
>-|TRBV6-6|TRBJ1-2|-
TGTGCCAGCAGTGACACGGACAGAACTAACTATGGCTACACCTTC
CASSDTDRTNYGYTF
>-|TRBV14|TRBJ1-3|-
TGTGCCAGCAGCCAGCAGGGAACCTCTGGAAACACCATATATTTT
CASSQQGTSGNTIYF
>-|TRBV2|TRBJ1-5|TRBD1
TGTGCCAGCAGCCGGGAACAGGGGGAGAATCAGCCCCAGCATTTT
CASSREQGENQPQHF
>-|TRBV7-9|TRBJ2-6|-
TGTGCCAGCCTTACCTTGCCGATTACAGGGACAGGGGCCAACGTCCTGACTTTC
CASLTLPITGTGANVLTF
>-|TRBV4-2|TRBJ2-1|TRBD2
TGTGCCAGCAGCCAGGCCCCCCTCCGAGCGGGGAACAATGAGCAGTTCTTC
CASSQAPLRAGNNEQFF
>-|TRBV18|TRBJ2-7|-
TGTGCCAGCTCACTACCGGGGGCTCCCTCTCTGTACGAGCAGTACTTC
CASSLPGAPSLYEQYF
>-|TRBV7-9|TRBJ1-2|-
TGTGCCAGCAGCAGACAGTACCCCTATGGCTACACCTTC
CASSRQYPYGYTF
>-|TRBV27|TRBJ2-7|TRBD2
TGTGCCAGCAGGTCTGGGACTAGCGCTCACTACGAGCAGTACTTC
CASRSGTSAHYEQYF
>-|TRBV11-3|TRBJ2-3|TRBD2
TGTGCCAGCAGCTCGGGCGGGAGCCCCGATACGCAGTATTTT
CASSSGGSPDTQYF
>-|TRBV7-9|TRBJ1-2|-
TGTGCCAGCAGCTTACAGGGCGGCTATGGCTACACCTTC
CASSLQGGYGYTF
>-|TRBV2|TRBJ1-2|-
TGTGCCAGCAGTGCAAACAGGGCTACTAACTATGGCTACACCTTC
CASSANRATNYGYTF
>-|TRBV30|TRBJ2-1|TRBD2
TGTGCCTGGAGAAGACTAGCGGGACTCGATGAGCAGTTCTTC
CAWRRLAGLDEQFF
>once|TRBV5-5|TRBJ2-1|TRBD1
TGTGCCAGCAGCTCGGACAGGGAAATCTACAATGAGCAGTTCTTC
CASSSDREIYNEQFF
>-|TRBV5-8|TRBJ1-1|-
TGTGCCAGCAGCCCGGTGGGGCGGGGGACTGAAGCTTTCTTT
CASSPVGRGTEAFF
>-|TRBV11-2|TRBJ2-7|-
TGTGCCAGCAGCTTAGCGGGGGTCTCCTACGAGCAGTACTTC
CASSLAGVSYEQYF
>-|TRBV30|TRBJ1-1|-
TGTGCCTGGACCCTACGGGGGGGAGACACTGAAGCTTTCTTT
CAWTLRGGDTEAFF
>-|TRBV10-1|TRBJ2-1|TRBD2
TGCGCCAGCAGCCAGCGGACTAGGTCGGCCTCCTACAATGAGCAGTTCTTC
CASSQRTRSASYNEQFF
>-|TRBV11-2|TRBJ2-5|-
TGTGCCAGCAGCTTAGAATACGGACTGACGGGGGAGACCCAGTACTTC
CASSLEYGLTGETQYF
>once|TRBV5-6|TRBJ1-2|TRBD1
TGTGCCAGCAGCCGGACAGGACTCGACTATGGCTACACCTTC
CASSRTGLDYGYTF
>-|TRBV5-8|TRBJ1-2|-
TGTGCCAGCAACGGCCGGGTAGGCAGCGGCTACACCTTC
CASNGRVGSGYTF
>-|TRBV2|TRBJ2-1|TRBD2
TGTGCCAGCACAGTGGTAGCGGGGGGGCCGGTATACAATGAGCAGTTCTTC
CASTVVAGGPVYNEQFF
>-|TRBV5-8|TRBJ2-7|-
TGTGCCAGCAGCTTGGCCGTCGGGGTTCCGGGTTACGAGCAGTACTTC
CASSLAVGVPGYEQYF
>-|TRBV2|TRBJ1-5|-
TGTGCCAGCGGACAGTATAGCAATCAGCCCCAGCATTTT
CASGQYSNQPQHF
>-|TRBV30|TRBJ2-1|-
TGTGCCTGGAGTGTACTGCTAGCGCCCCTATCGGAGCAGTTCTTC
CAWSVLLAPLSEQFF
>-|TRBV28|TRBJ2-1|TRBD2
TGTGCCAGCAGTTCCCCATCGGGACTAGCTTCCTACAATGAGCAGTTCTTC
CASSSPSGLASYNEQFF
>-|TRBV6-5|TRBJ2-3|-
TGTGCCAGCAGTAAGTTGACAGCTAACACAGATACGCAGTATTTT
CASSKLTANTDTQYF
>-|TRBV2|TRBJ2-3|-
TGTGCCAGCAGTGAAGATTGGCCTCCTAGCACAGATACGCAGTATTTT
CASSEDWPPSTDTQYF